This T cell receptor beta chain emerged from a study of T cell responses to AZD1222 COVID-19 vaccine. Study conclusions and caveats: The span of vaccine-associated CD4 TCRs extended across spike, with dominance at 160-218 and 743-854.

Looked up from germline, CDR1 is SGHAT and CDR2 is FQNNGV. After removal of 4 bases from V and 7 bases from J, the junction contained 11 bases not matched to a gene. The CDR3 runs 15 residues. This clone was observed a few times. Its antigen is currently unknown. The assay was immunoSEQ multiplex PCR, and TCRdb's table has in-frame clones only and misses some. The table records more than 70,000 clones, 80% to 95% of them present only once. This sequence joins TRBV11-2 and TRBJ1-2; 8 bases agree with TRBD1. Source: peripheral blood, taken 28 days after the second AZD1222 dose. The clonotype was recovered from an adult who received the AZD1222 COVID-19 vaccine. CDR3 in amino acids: CASSSLRQGQLGYTF. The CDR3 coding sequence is TGTGCCAGCAGCTCCCTCCGACAGGGGCAACTTGGCTACACCTTC.